Shown below are 2 T cell receptor beta chains from a single sample sequenced in a study of blood T cell repertoires in COVID-19. The protocol was immunoSEQ multiplex PCR, while the TCRdb copy is restricted to in-frame clones and leaves out a portion. This repertoire shows under 200,000 clones, around nine tenths found once; its top ten account for about 0.6%. Sequenced input: peripheral blood. These receptors all stem from a man between 60 and 70 years old with COVID-19, enrolled during active disease.

The V gene is TRBV6-4, the J gene TRBJ1-1; D not certain. Germline V gene lookup returns CDR1 MRHNA and CDR2 SNTAGT. V was clipped by 2 bases and J by 10 bases, with 17 bases between them. The CDR3 has 14 residues. This CDR3 is CASSDQAGVGLAFF. DNA of the CDR3: TGTGCCAGCAGTGACCAGGCAGGTGTGGGCTTAGCTTTCTTT.

This clone has just a few counts. The rearrangement joins TRBV5-1 to TRBJ1-6; TRBD1 aligns across 10 bases. CDR3 length equals 17 residues. The germline gives CDR1 SGHRS, CDR2 YFSETQ. After removal of 5 bases from V and 9 bases from J, the junction contained 14 bases not matched to a gene. For the CDR3, the DNA is TGCGCCAGCAGGCGGGGGGACAGGGGCCAATTTTTTTCACCCCTCCACTTT. It is translated as CASRRGDRGQFFSPLHF.